This entry lists 15 T cell receptor beta chains sequenced from one sample in a study of blood T cell repertoires in COVID-19. Using immunoSEQ multiplex PCR, the repertoire was profiled, and TCRdb retains in-frame clones only, with some absent. The sample lists around 400,000 clones, more than 70% occurring once. The sequenced sample was PBMCs or T cells enriched from blood (not recorded which). These receptors all come from a woman younger than 35 who had been exposed to COVID-19.

The gene calls are TRBV19 and TRBJ2-3; 11 bases align to TRBD1. CDR3 length: 17 residues. The V gene end was trimmed by 5 bases and the J gene end by 3 bases; junction bases not matched to a gene: 10. Looked up from germline, CDR1 is LNHDA and CDR2 is SQIVND (reference sequence). The CDR3: CASSSPGTGGGTDTQYF. CDR3 nucleotide sequence: TGTGCCAGTAGTTCCCCCGGGACAGGGGGTGGAACAGATACGCAGTATTTT.

The V gene is TRBV2, the J gene TRBJ1-4; 7 bases align to TRBD1. The CDR3 length is 16 residues. CDR1 and CDR2 (germline): SNHLY, FYNNEI. Trimming cost V 5 bases and J 9 bases; bases outside gene matches: 15. CDR3: CASSLDREGGLKKLFF. The CDR3 nucleotides read TGTGCCAGCAGTCTTGACAGGGAAGGGGGTTTGAAAAAACTGTTTTTT.

The CDR3 bases are TGCAGCGTTGTACCTAATACCTACGAGCAGTACTTC. It specifies CSVVPNTYEQYF. The chain is built from TRBV29-1 and TRBJ2-7; no definite D call. This CDR3 contains 12 residues. Trimming removed 4 bases at V and 2 bases at J, with 9 bases between. CDR1 and CDR2 from the germline V gene are SQVTM and ANQGSEA.

The CDR3 nucleotides are TGTGCCAGCAGCTTAGAAGTGGTTGAGGGGGAGGCTTTCTTT. It encodes CASSLEVVEGEAFF. This sequence joins TRBV7-9 and TRBJ1-1, with D maybe TRBD1 (6 bases). Germline-derived CDR1 and CDR2 are SEHNR and FQNEAQ (reference sequence). This CDR3 contains 14 residues. V shed 1 base and J shed 11 bases, with 17 bases lying between them.

In the case of this clone: The identical CDR3 is also encoded by other nucleotide sequences in the sample. V and J are TRBV12-3 or TRBV12-4 and TRBJ2-7; D unclear. Between the trimmed V and J ends, which lost 5 bases and 2 bases, there was a span of 7 bases. The CDR3 is 12 residues long. The CDR3 region has the DNA TGTGCCAGCAGTCCAGGAACCTACGAGCAGTACTTC. It codes for CASSPGTYEQYF.

The CDR3 coding sequence is TGTGCCAGCAGGCAGGGTTCCTCTGGAAACACCATATATTTT. Its translation is CASRQGSSGNTIYF. The chain carries TRBV11-2 and TRBJ1-3; a possible D gene is TRBD1 (5 bases). The CDR3 covers 14 residues. Per the germline V gene, CDR1 is SGHAT and CDR2 is FQNNGV. The V end was cut by 6 bases, the J end by 0 bases, with 9 bases between.

This chain links TRBV5-1 with TRBJ1-6; tentative D call: TRBD1 (5 bases). CDR3 length: 14 amino acids. Trimming took 6 bases from V and 8 from J, leaving 15 bases between them. Germline CDR1 SGHRS, CDR2 YFSETQ. The CDR3 loop reads CASNPGVSDSPLHF. The CDR3 DNA is TGCGCCAGCAACCCGGGGGTGTCGGATTCACCCCTCCACTTT.

The rearrangement links TRBV6-5 to TRBJ1-2, with D possibly TRBD1 on 5 matching bases. This CDR3 is 14 amino acids long. V was clipped by 0 bases and J by 8 bases, with 13 bases between them. Germline V gene data show CDR1 as MNHEY and CDR2 as SVGAGI. The CDR3 nucleotides are TGTGCCAGCAGTTACTCGAGTGGGGCGGACGGCTACACCTTC. It is translated as CASSYSSGADGYTF.

The gene calls are TRBV5-1 and TRBJ2-3; 10 nucleotides agree with TRBD2. Germline CDR1 SGHRS, CDR2 YFSETQ. The length of the CDR3 is 15 residues. V lost 2 bases to trimming and J lost 5 bases; unmatched junction nucleotides: 5. The CDR3 region has the DNA TGCGCCAGCAGCTTTTTAGCGGGGGGAAGAGATACGCAGTATTTT. This encodes CASSFLAGGRDTQYF. Using reference TRBV5-1 and TRBJ2-3 for the parts outside the CDR3, the full variable domain is KAGVTQTPRYLIKTRGQQVTLSCSPISGHRSVSWYQQTPGQGLQFLFEYFSETQRNKGNFPGRFSGRQFSNSRSEMNVSTLELGDSALYLCASSFLAGGRDTQYFGPGTRLTVL.

V is TRBV5-1 and J is TRBJ2-1; 12 bases are shared with TRBD2. With 2 bases clipped from V and 5 bases from J, the junction kept 8 bases outside the gene matches. The CDR3 length is 17 residues. CDR1 and CDR2 from the germline V gene are SGHRS and YFSETQ. In DNA, the CDR3 is TGCGCCAGCAGCTTTGGGGCTAGCGGGAGGGTTAACAATGAGCAGTTCTTC. Residues: CASSFGASGRVNNEQFF.

This chain links TRBV2 with TRBJ2-5; possibly TRBD2 for D (5 bases). The CDR3 is made up of 16 amino acids. V was shortened by 6 bases and J by 1 base, with 18 bases between the two germline ends. Germline CDR1 is SNHLY and CDR2 is FYNNEI. The CDR3 DNA is TGTGCCAGCAGCCACCACGGTGTGGACTCCCAAGAGACCCAGTACTTC. It codes for CASSHHGVDSQETQYF.

V gene TRBV6-2 or TRBV6-3 combines with J gene TRBJ1-6, with 7 bases that match TRBD1. With V trimmed by 6 bases and J by 4 bases, 9 bases remained unmatched. This CDR3 is built from 16 residues. Germline V gene sequence: CDR1 MNHEY, CDR2 SVGEGT. CDR3 residues: CASSPTGAPYNSPLHF. The CDR3, as DNA: TGTGCCAGCAGCCCTACAGGGGCGCCTTATAATTCACCCCTCCACTTT.

The J gene is TRBJ1-3, the V gene TRBV28; D is undetermined. V dropped 5 bases and J dropped 3 bases, with 5 bases sitting between them. Germline V lookup: CDR1 MDHEN, CDR2 SYDVKM. The CDR3 sequence is 12 residues long. Here the CDR3 DNA reads TGTGCCAGCAGTCTAGTTGGAAACACCATATATTTT. Amino acid sequence: CASSLVGNTIYF.

The CDR3: CASSPGTGGFNTEAFF. The DNA of the CDR3 is TGTGCCAGTAGTCCAGGGACAGGGGGTTTTAACACTGAAGCTTTCTTT. The V and J genes are TRBV19 and TRBJ1-1; 11 bases map to TRBD1. The CDR3 consists of 16 residues. The trim removed 5 bases at V and 2 bases at J, leaving 7 bases unmatched. The germline CDR1 and CDR2 sequences are LNHDA and SQIVND (reference sequence).

The V gene is TRBV18, the J gene TRBJ2-1; 12 bases are shared with TRBD2. CDR3 size: 19 residues. Per germline, CDR1 KGHSH and CDR2 LQKENI. The junction had 13 bases not matched to a gene; V was cut back by 1 base and J by 6 bases. The CDR3 coding sequence is TGTGCCAGCTCACCACTACCCAACCCTAGCGGGAGGGCCGGCAATGAGCAGTTCTTC. As protein: CASSPLPNPSGRAGNEQFF.